These 27 T cell receptor beta chains came from one sample sequenced in a study of T cells in Graves' hyperthyroidism and ophthalmopathy. The source material, RNA transcripts, was used to amplify TCR beta CDR3 regions. HTBI primers were employed in a first-round RT-PCR of the TCR CDR3. One entry per CDR3 protein, called by TCRdb with MiXCR from the multiplex PCR reads. Of a few hundred thousand distinct CDR3 sequences in the sample, less than 20% were seen once. Sequencing was done on a sample of blood. These receptors all come from a young man with Graves' ophthalmopathy.

Many counts were recorded for this clonotype. The chain couples TRBV7-2 to TRBJ1-1; D ambiguous. From germline, CDR1 is SGHTA and CDR2 FQGNSA. The V and J ends lost 5 bases and 10 bases respectively, with 20 bases between them. The CDR3 contains 14 residues. The CDR3 DNA reads TGTGCCAGCAGCACATCGGGTTCCCGCTGGGGAGCTTTCTTT. This encodes CASSTSGSRWGAFF. Based on the CDR3 plus reference TRBV7-2 and TRBJ1-1, the full variable domain is GAGVSQSPSNKVTEKGKDVELRCDPISGHTALYWYRQSLGQGLEFLIYFQGNSAPDKSGLPSDRFSAERTGGSVSTLTIQRTQQEDSAVYLCASSTSGSRWGAFFGQGTRLTVV.

The rearrangement links TRBV24-1 to TRBJ2-7; 8 nucleotides agree with TRBD1. This CDR3 comprises 13 residues. Germline values: CDR1 KGHDR, CDR2 SFDVKD. The trim removed 5 bases at V and 1 base at J, leaving 0 bases unmatched. CDR3 DNA: TGTGCCACCAGTGGGACAGGGTCCTACGAGCAGTACTTC. Protein sequence: CATSGTGSYEQYF.

With regard to this clonotype: The junction does not match germline at one end; this may be a read error. V gene TRBV10-3 combines with J gene TRBJ2-7; 7 bases fit TRBD2. Germline-derived CDR1 and CDR2 are ENHRY and SYGVKD. CDR3 length: 13 amino acids. The CDR3 nucleotides are TGTGCCACCGGGACGGGGGGTATCCCCGAGCAGCACTTC. The encoded protein is CATGTGGIPEQHF.

About this clonotype: At one of its ends the junction is not consistent with the germline gene, which may arise from a read error. The V and J genes are TRBV12-3 or TRBV12-4 and TRBJ1-4; no clear D. The CDR3 is 16 amino acids. The CDR3 sequence is CASSVGSYATNEKLSF. CDR3 bases: TGTGCCAGCAGCGTGGGGAGTTACGCAACTAATGAAAAACTGTCTTTT.

The chain recombines TRBV2 with TRBJ1-1, with unresolved D. Germline V gene sequence: CDR1 SNHLY, CDR2 FYNNEI. V was pared by 6 bases and J by 6 bases, with 11 bases between. The CDR3 sequence is 12 residues long. DNA for the CDR3: TGTGCCAGCAGCTTGGAAAGGTCTGAAGCTTTCTTT. Protein sequence: CASSLERSEAFF.

This clonotype was observed many times. The chain joins TRBV7-9 to TRBJ2-7, with D tentatively TRBD1 (6 bases). Deletions cut 3 bases from V and 5 bases from J, with 14 bases between. The CDR3 loop spans 14 amino acids. Germline assignment: CDR1 SEHNR and CDR2 FQNEAQ (reference sequence). Here the CDR3 DNA reads TGTGCCAGCAGCTTCGGAACAGGGTCGGACGAGCAGTACTTC. Its translation is CASSFGTGSDEQYF.

This clonotype showed up just a few times. The V gene is TRBV6-1, the J gene TRBJ2-1; 7 bases align to TRBD2. Germline V gives CDR1 MNHNS, CDR2 SASEGT. V gave up 2 bases and J gave up 6 bases; unmatched junction bases: 4. CDR3 length equals 14 residues. The CDR3, as DNA: TGTGCCAGCAGTGAACAGGGAGGGCTCAATGAGCAGTTCTTC. It specifies CASSEQGGLNEQFF.

CDR3 bases: TGCGCCAGCAGCCAAGAGGGGGTACAGGGGGCGAACTATGGCTACACCTTC. This gives the protein CASSQEGVQGANYGYTF. The V and J genes are TRBV4-1 and TRBJ1-2; 9 bases fit TRBD1. The CDR3 is 17 amino acids. CDR1 MGHRA and CDR2 YSYEKL come from the germline V gene. After removal of 0 bases from V and 2 bases from J, the junction contained 7 bases not matched to a gene.

At least ten counts were recorded for this clonotype. The genes are TRBV18 and TRBJ1-6; the D is unclear. Germline CDR1 and CDR2: KGHSH and LQKENI. The V and J ends lost 3 bases and 8 bases respectively, with 8 bases between them. The CDR3 length is 13 residues. The CDR3 reads CASSPKQYSPLHF. CDR3 nucleotides: TGTGCCAGCTCACCCAAGCAGTATTCACCCCTCCACTTT.

V is TRBV20-1 and J is TRBJ1-2, with unresolved D. V shed 3 bases and J shed 3 bases, with 17 bases lying between them. This CDR3 contains 15 residues. CDR1 and CDR2 from the germline V gene are DFQATT and SNEGSKA (reference sequence). The CDR3 spells CSASSPEGPYYGYTF. CDR3 sequence (DNA): TGCAGTGCTAGCTCGCCTGAGGGTCCTTACTATGGCTACACCTTC.

V is TRBV9 and J is TRBJ1-2, with D uncertain. CDR3 length equals 13 residues. Trimming stripped 0 bases from V and 5 bases from J, with 8 bases between. Germline loops: CDR1 SGDLS, CDR2 YYNGEE. CDR3 residues: CASSVDISYGYTF. The CDR3 bases are TGTGCCAGCAGCGTAGACATCTCGTATGGCTACACCTTC. The full variable domain, completed using reference TRBV9 and TRBJ1-2, is DSGVTQTPKHLITATGQRVTLRCSPRSGDLSVYWYQQSLDQGLQFLIQYYNGEERAKGNILERFSAQQFPDLHSELNLSSLELGDSALYFCASSVDISYGYTFGSGTRLTVV.

This clonotype has ten or more counts. This sequence joins TRBV5-8 and TRBJ2-7; D call uncertain. The V gene's germline CDR1 is SGHTS and CDR2 YDEGEE. The CDR3 loop spans 15 amino acids. Trimming pared 1 base from V and 1 base from J, leaving 12 bases between. CDR3: CASSLPGAVSYEQYF. In DNA, the CDR3 is TGTGCCAGCAGCTTGCCGGGTGCAGTTTCCTACGAGCAGTACTTC.

The V call is TRBV19, the J call TRBJ2-3; 16 bases are shared with TRBD2. V lost 4 bases, J lost 6 bases, and 4 bases stayed unmatched. Per the germline V gene, CDR1 is LNHDA and CDR2 is SQIVND (reference sequence). This CDR3 contains 16 residues. The CDR3 reads CASSRGTSGGVDTQYF. In DNA form, the CDR3 reads TGTGCCAGTAGTAGAGGGACTAGCGGGGGGGTGGATACGCAGTATTTT. The full variable domain, with the rest looked up from reference TRBV19 and TRBJ2-3, is DGGITQSPKYLFRKEGQNVTLSCEQNLNHDAMYWYRQDPGQGLRLIYYSQIVNDFQKGDIAEGYSVSREKKESFPLTVTSAQKNPTAFYLCASSRGTSGGVDTQYFGPGTRLTVL.

This clonotype was seen at least ten times. The chain is built from TRBV7-2 and TRBJ1-2; the D is unclear. The germline V gene has CDR1 SGHTA and CDR2 FQGNSA. This CDR3 is built from 12 residues. V gave up 3 bases and J gave up 8 bases, with 10 bases separating them. For the CDR3, the DNA is TGTGCCAGCAGCTTCCCCCTGGGGGGCTACACCTTC. It translates to CASSFPLGGYTF.

This clonotype was seen repeatedly, ten times or more. The chain recombines TRBV5-1 with TRBJ1-2; a weak D match, TRBD1 (6 bases). Germline assignment: CDR1 SGHRS and CDR2 YFSETQ. The CDR3 totals 14 residues. With 7 bases removed from V and 1 base from J, the gap between germline ends came to 14 bases. In nucleotides, the CDR3 is TGCGCCAGCTCCCTGGGACAAAATAACTATGGCTACACCTTC. Its protein is CASSLGQNNYGYTF. Looking up the rest from reference TRBV5-1 and TRBJ1-2 gives the full variable domain: KAGVTQTPRYLIKTRGQQVTLSCSPISGHRSVSWYQQTPGQGLQFLFEYFSETQRNKGNFPGRFSGRQFSNSRSEMNVSTLELGDSALYLCASSLGQNNYGYTFGSGTRLTVV.

This clonotype was seen many times. The chain recombines TRBV12-3 or TRBV12-4 with TRBJ2-3, with TRBD2 matching 7 bases. The CDR3 consists of 15 residues. V shed 6 bases and J 4 bases; nucleotides not matched to a gene: 10. The CDR3 sequence is CASRTYIRGADTQYF. Written as DNA, the CDR3 is TGTGCCAGCAGAACTTATATCCGGGGGGCAGATACGCAGTATTTT.

This clonotype was counted between two and nine times. A much larger clone sits a single nucleotide away, making a read error possible. This chain links TRBV2 with TRBJ2-3, with D possibly being TRBD1 (5 bases). V lost 5 bases to trimming and J lost 2 bases, with 17 bases between them. The V gene's germline CDR1 is SNHLY and CDR2 FYNNEI. The CDR3 totals 16 residues. CDR3 coding DNA: TGTGCCAGCAGTTCGGACAAGGGCTTAGCCACAGATACGCAGTATTTT. Amino acid sequence: CASSSDKGLATDTQYF.

This clonotype was seen many times. V and J are TRBV5-1 and TRBJ2-1; no reliable D call. Deletions cut 4 bases from V and 10 bases from J, with 9 bases between. CDR1 is SGHRS, CDR2 YFSETQ, per germline. The CDR3 is 11 amino acids. CDR3 amino acids: CASSDLGEQFF. The CDR3 nucleotides are TGCGCCAGCAGCGACCTGGGAGAGCAGTTCTTC.

This clonotype was detected ten times or more. The gene calls are TRBV12-3 or TRBV12-4 and TRBJ1-4, with 9 bases aligning to TRBD1. The CDR3 is 13 amino acids. The ends lost 3 bases at V and 11 bases at J; junction bases unmatched: 4. CDR3 bases: TGTGCCAGCAGTTTGACAGGGGGTGAGAAACTGTTTTTT. It yields the protein CASSLTGGEKLFF.

This sequence joins TRBV7-6 and TRBJ2-3, with D maybe TRBD2 (5 bases). V lost 1 base to trimming and J lost 5 bases, with 13 bases between them. The CDR3 is 15 residues long. Germline-derived CDR1 and CDR2 are SGHVS and FNYEAQ. This CDR3 reads CASSLVGAVGDTQYF. As DNA, the CDR3 is TGTGCCAGCAGCTTAGTGGGAGCGGTTGGAGATACGCAGTATTTT.

On this clonotype itself: Being one base from a much bigger clone, this may be a read error. The chain has TRBV12-3 or TRBV12-4 and TRBJ1-3; 10 bases are a match to TRBD1. Trimming at V came to 6 bases and at J to 3 bases, leaving 8 bases not matched to a gene. The CDR3 length is 16 residues. In nucleotides, the CDR3 is TGTGCCAGCAGGGAAAGGACAGGGGGGAGTGGAAACACCATATATTTT. Amino acid sequence: CASRERTGGSGNTIYF.

This clonotype has at least ten counts. This chain uses TRBV9 with TRBJ1-1; D not certain. Trimming removed 0 bases at V and 6 bases at J, with 15 bases between. Germline CDR1 SGDLS, CDR2 YYNGEE. The CDR3 sequence is 15 residues long. Here the CDR3 DNA reads TGTGCCAGCAGCGTAGCTGGGTCAGGTAGCGCTGAAGCTTTCTTT. Its translation is CASSVAGSGSAEAFF.

This clonotype was seen many times. V and J are TRBV2 and TRBJ2-2, with 8 bases that match TRBD2. Germline V CDR1 and CDR2: SNHLY, FYNNEI. V shed 9 bases, J shed 0 bases, and the junction held 6 bases outside the gene matches. This CDR3 is built from 15 residues. CDR3 sequence: CASLAGGANTGELFF. In nucleotides, the CDR3 is TGTGCCAGTCTGGCGGGGGGAGCGAACACCGGGGAGCTGTTTTTT. Full variable domain (outside the CDR3, taken from reference TRBV2 and TRBJ2-2): EPEVTQTPSHQVTQMGQEVILRCVPISNHLYFYWYRQILGQKVEFLVSFYNNEISEKSEIFDDQFSVERPDGSNFTLKIRSTKLEDSAMYFCASLAGGANTGELFFGEGSRLTVL.

The V and J genes are TRBV20-1 and TRBJ2-1; D perhaps matches TRBD2 (5 bases). Trimming stripped 3 bases from V and 5 bases from J, with 11 bases between. Per the germline V gene, CDR1 is DFQATT and CDR2 is SNEGSKA (reference sequence). The CDR3 is made up of 13 amino acids. CDR3 in amino acids: CSAREVIHNEQFF. In nucleotides, the CDR3 is TGCAGTGCTAGGGAGGTGATCCACAATGAGCAGTTCTTC.

In this sample, this clonotype turned up a few times. V and J are TRBV24-1 and TRBJ1-4, with 10 bases lining up with TRBD1. The V gene end was trimmed by 7 bases and the J gene end by 0 bases; junction bases not matched to a gene: 4. Germline CDR1 is KGHDR and CDR2 is SFDVKD. The CDR3 is made up of 16 amino acids. Here the CDR3 reads CATSLGQGATNEKLFF. For the CDR3, the DNA is TGTGCCACCAGCCTAGGACAGGGGGCAACTAATGAAAAACTGTTTTTT.

The genes are TRBV12-3 or TRBV12-4 and TRBJ2-1; possibly TRBD2 for D (7 bases). Trimming removed 4 bases from V and 9 bases from J, with 19 bases in between. The CDR3 has 15 amino acids. CDR3 sequence (DNA): TGTGCCAGCAGTTCCCCGGGCGGGGGCTGGGGTGAGCAGTTCTTC. Translating gives CASSSPGGGWGEQFF.

This clonotype was picked up many times. The chain combines TRBV2 with TRBJ1-2; 7 bases agree with TRBD1. The germline V gene encodes CDR1 SNHLY and CDR2 FYNNEI. J gave up 7 bases and V 3 bases, and 8 bases lay outside the gene matches. The CDR3 contains 14 residues. The DNA for the CDR3 is TGTGCCAGCAGTGACGGGACAGTCCTCGCTGGCTACACCTTC. Its translation: CASSDGTVLAGYTF.